Listed below are T cell receptor beta chains from one sample, sequenced in a study of blood T cell repertoires in COVID-19. Profiled with immunoSEQ multiplex PCR; TCRdb holds only in-frame clones, not every one. The sample records about 41,000 clones, more than 75% being singletons. Sequenced input: peripheral blood. The origin of the receptors is a man older than 75 with acute or convalescent COVID-19. The CDR3 runs from the conserved cysteine through the conserved F or W. A D gene is named only where the DNA matches it firmly. Rows may omit the clone size; those that give it use once, few, many or a size class.

clone size	D gene	V gene	J gene	CDR3 protein	CDR3 DNA
few	TRBD2	TRBV5-1	TRBJ2-3	CASSPGSGSHHGDTQYF	TGCGCCAGCAGCCCCGGTAGCGGGAGCCACCATGGAGATACGCAGTATTTT
NA	NA	TRBV5-6	TRBJ1-2	CASSLSQANYGYTF	TGTGCCAGCAGCTTGAGCCAGGCTAACTATGGCTACACCTTC
NA	NA	TRBV7-6	TRBJ2-7	CASSPTGGAGGSYEQYF	TGTGCCAGCAGCCCCACCGGCGGGGCGGGCGGGTCCTACGAGCAGTACTTC
few	NA	TRBV5-1	TRBJ1-4	CASTEIPGEKLFF	TGCGCCAGCACCGAGATTCCGGGGGAAAAACTGTTTTTT
NA	NA	TRBV18	TRBJ1-1	CASSRQANTEAFF	TGTGCCAGCTCCCGACAGGCGAACACTGAAGCTTTCTTT
NA	TRBD2	TRBV6-6	TRBJ2-2	CASRQSSGSNTGELFF	TGTGCCAGCAGACAATCTAGCGGTTCGAACACCGGGGAGCTGTTTTTT
NA	TRBD1	TRBV9	TRBJ2-1	CASSPHRGPYNEQFF	TGTGCCAGCAGCCCCCACAGGGGGCCTTACAATGAGCAGTTCTTC
once	TRBD2	TRBV5-6	TRBJ2-5	CASSAATSGGETQYF	TGTGCCAGCAGCGCGGCGACTAGCGGGGGAGAGACCCAGTACTTC
NA	TRBD1	TRBV30	TRBJ1-6	CAWSPTGAHSPLHF	TGTGCCTGGAGTCCAACAGGGGCCCATTCACCCCTCCACTTT
NA	NA	TRBV2	TRBJ2-2	CASISEPTGELFF	TGTGCCAGCATTAGCGAGCCCACCGGGGAGCTGTTTTTT
NA	NA	TRBV3-1/TRBV3-2	TRBJ1-4	CASSQDSGETANEKLFF	TGTGCCAGCAGCCAAGATAGTGGAGAGACAGCTAATGAAAAACTGTTTTTT
NA	TRBD1	TRBV5-1	TRBJ2-5	CASSLQGATDSQYF	TGCGCCAGCAGCTTGCAGGGGGCCACCGATTCCCAGTACTTC
few	TRBD1	TRBV6-1	TRBJ2-1	CASSEQGEYNEQFF	TGTGCCAGCAGTGAACAGGGGGAATACAATGAGCAGTTCTTC
once	TRBD2	TRBV6-4	TRBJ2-1	CASSLRGGGPFNEQFF	TGTGCCAGCTCCCTCAGGGGCGGGGGGCCCTTCAATGAGCAGTTCTTC
few	NA	TRBV19	TRBJ2-1	CASRGLRGNEQFF	TGTGCCAGTAGGGGGCTCAGGGGCAATGAGCAGTTCTTC
NA	NA	TRBV14	TRBJ2-7	CASSLALGGYEQYF	TGTGCCAGCAGCTTAGCATTGGGGGGCTACGAGCAGTACTTC
NA	NA	TRBV19	TRBJ2-5	CASSAGSIQETQYF	TGTGCCAGTAGTGCGGGGAGTATCCAAGAGACCCAGTACTTC
NA	TRBD1	TRBV5-5	TRBJ1-1	CASSQAGGMDTEAFF	TGTGCCAGCAGCCAAGCAGGGGGCATGGACACTGAAGCTTTCTTT
NA	NA	TRBV2	TRBJ1-4	CASSPEANEKLFF	TGTGCCAGCAGTCCAGAGGCAAATGAAAAACTGTTTTTT
NA	TRBD2	TRBV3-1/TRBV3-2	TRBJ2-3	CASSQTSADTQYF	TGTGCCAGCAGCCAGACTAGCGCAGATACGCAGTATTTT
NA	NA	TRBV2	TRBJ1-2	CASSGDTTYGYTF	TGTGCCAGCAGCGGGGACACAACCTATGGCTACACCTTC
NA	NA	TRBV18	TRBJ2-7	CASEKTGSYEQYF	TGTGCCAGTGAAAAGACGGGCTCCTACGAGCAGTACTTC
NA	NA	TRBV3-1/TRBV3-2	TRBJ1-3	CASSQAGFGNTIYF	TGTGCCAGCAGCCAAGCAGGGTTTGGAAACACCATATATTTT
few	NA	TRBV7-2	TRBJ2-1	CASSLERGVVKQFF	TGTGCCAGCAGCTTAGAACGCGGGGTGGTGAAGCAGTTCTTC
NA	NA	TRBV15	TRBJ2-2	CATSREPRWELFF	TGTGCCACCAGCAGAGAACCGAGGTGGGAGCTGTTTTTT
NA	TRBD1	TRBV5-1	TRBJ1-1	CASSKGAVNTEAFF	TGCGCCAGCAGCAAGGGGGCGGTGAACACTGAAGCTTTCTTT
NA	TRBD1	TRBV30	TRBJ2-4	CAWAYRGTKNIQYF	TGTGCCTGGGCATACAGGGGAACCAAAAACATTCAGTACTTC
NA	NA	TRBV2	TRBJ1-5	CASRPSDNSNQPQHF	TGTGCCAGCCGCCCATCGGACAATAGCAATCAGCCCCAGCATTTT
many	TRBD2	TRBV6-4	TRBJ2-3	CASSDSTSGGDTQYF	TGTGCCAGCAGTGACTCGACTAGCGGGGGAGATACGCAGTATTTT
few	NA	TRBV3-1/TRBV3-2	TRBJ2-4	CASSQSGRQYF	TGTGCCAGCAGCCAAAGCGGGCGTCAGTACTTC
NA	TRBD2	TRBV7-3	TRBJ2-1	CASSSYPGTSGSYEQFF	TGTGCCAGCAGCTCATACCCTGGGACTAGCGGGAGTTATGAGCAGTTCTTC
NA	TRBD1	TRBV28	TRBJ1-2	CATESSGTGRGYTF	TGTGCCACCGAAAGCTCCGGGACAGGGCGTGGCTACACCTTC
NA	TRBD2	TRBV7-2	TRBJ2-5	CASSLGTSGGQETQYF	TGTGCCAGCAGCCTAGGGACTAGCGGGGGGCAAGAGACCCAGTACTTC
NA	TRBD2	TRBV25-1	TRBJ2-1	CASSGWTSGRARQEQFF	TGTGCCAGCAGTGGGTGGACTAGCGGGAGGGCCCGCCAAGAGCAGTTCTTC
NA	NA	TRBV18	TRBJ1-5	CASSTGQPNQPQHF	TGTGCCAGCTCAACAGGACAACCCAATCAGCCCCAGCATTTT
few	NA	TRBV6-5	TRBJ1-6	CASSYSPGYNSPLHF	TGTGCCAGCAGTTACTCGCCAGGGTATAATTCACCCCTCCACTTT
NA	NA	TRBV7-9	TRBJ1-6	CASSLQGDNSPLHF	TGTGCCAGCAGCTTACAGGGCGATAATTCACCCCTCCACTTT
once	NA	TRBV19	TRBJ2-3	CASSDSRAGTQYF	TGTGCCAGTAGTGACTCTAGAGCCGGTACGCAGTATTTT
NA	NA	TRBV29-1	TRBJ1-4	CSVGSGNEKLFF	TGCAGCGTTGGCTCCGGTAATGAAAAACTGTTTTTT
NA	TRBD1	TRBV10-3	TRBJ1-2	CAISDHDRVSGYTF	TGTGCCATCAGTGACCACGACAGGGTGAGTGGCTACACCTTC
few	TRBD1	TRBV9	TRBJ2-2	CASSPQVGGQGAAGELFF	TGTGCCAGCAGCCCCCAGGTGGGGGGACAGGGGGCTGCCGGGGAGCTGTTTTTT
NA	TRBD2	TRBV6-5	TRBJ2-1	CASKPLAGGSNEQFF	TGTGCCAGCAAACCACTAGCGGGGGGGAGTAATGAGCAGTTCTTC